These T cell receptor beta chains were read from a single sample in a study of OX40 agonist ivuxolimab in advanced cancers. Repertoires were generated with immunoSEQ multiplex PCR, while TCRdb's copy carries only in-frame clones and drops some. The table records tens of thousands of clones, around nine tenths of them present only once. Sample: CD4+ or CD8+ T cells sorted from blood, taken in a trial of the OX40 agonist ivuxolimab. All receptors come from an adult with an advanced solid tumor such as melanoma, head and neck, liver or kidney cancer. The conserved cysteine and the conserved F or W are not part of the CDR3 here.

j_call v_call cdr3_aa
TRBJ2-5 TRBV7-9 ASSLVANQETQY
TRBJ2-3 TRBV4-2 ASRGLAGSTDTQY
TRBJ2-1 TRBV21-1 ASSKMSRGQGEQF
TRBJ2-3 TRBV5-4 ASSSASGRSVDTQY
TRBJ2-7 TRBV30 AWSPRLAGVEHSYEQY
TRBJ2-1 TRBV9 ASSASSYNEQF
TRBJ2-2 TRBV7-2 ASRTTNTGELF
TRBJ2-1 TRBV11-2 ASSLARYNEQF
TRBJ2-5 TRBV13 ASSLRAGETQY
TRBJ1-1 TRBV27 ASSPLGNTEAF
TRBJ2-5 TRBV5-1 ASSFSPQETQY
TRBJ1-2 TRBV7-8 ASSSDILYGYT
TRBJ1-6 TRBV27 ASSFGQTNNSPLH
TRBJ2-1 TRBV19 ASSIATGQGDRNEQF
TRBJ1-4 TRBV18 ASSPRPQGSEKLF
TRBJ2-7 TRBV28 ASRKQGYEQY
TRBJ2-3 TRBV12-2 ASRQKREWWCTDTQY
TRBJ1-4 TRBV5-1 ASSLDWDEKLF
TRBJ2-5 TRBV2 ASRVGGARETQY
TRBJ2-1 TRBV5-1 ASINRARGRNEQF
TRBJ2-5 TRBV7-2 ASSTRGLGTQY
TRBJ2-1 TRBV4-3 ASSQDNTRTAYNEQF
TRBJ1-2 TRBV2 ASSGSQGRHGYT
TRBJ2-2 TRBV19 ASSTKPPGLVITGELF
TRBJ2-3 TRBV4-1 ASGVWATADTQY
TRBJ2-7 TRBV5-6 ASSFYQGRGYEQY
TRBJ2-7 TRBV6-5 ASSRGGPSSYEQY
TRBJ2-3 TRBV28 ASSAQTGFVTDTQY